Shown below are 15 T cell receptor beta chains from a single sample sequenced in a study of T-cell memory formation after mild COVID-19 (dated by TCRdb to 2020 to 2023). To prepare the library, 5' RACE was applied. The sample was run on an Illumina NovaSeq 6000. TCRdb ran its own pipeline on the public reads, namely fastp trimming at Q25 and MiXCR clone calling, and kept in-frame beta chains. Rows with one shared CDR3 protein collapse into an entry with the most common genes and DNA. The sample includes more than 150,000 distinct CDR3 sequences, with around a tenth observed a single time. The ten largest clonotypes hold roughly 3.8% of the sample. The specimen sequenced was PBMCs or a T cell subset sorted from them (not recorded which). These receptor sequences come from a man aged 18 to 35 who had mild COVID-19 (a few samples of this study predate the infection). The sample titles of this study are shuffled in the database, so cell type and time point are left out; the donor was told from shared clones.

This clonotype was detected a few times. DNA for the CDR3: TGTGCCAGTAGTATTACTAGCGGGGCGTTTTCGGGGTCGAACATTCAGTACTTC. It specifies CASSITSGAFSGSNIQYF. The chain has TRBV19 and TRBJ2-4; 10 nucleotides line up with TRBD2. The CDR3 has 18 residues. Germline assignment: CDR1 LNHDA and CDR2 SQIVND (reference sequence). V was clipped by 3 bases and J by 7 bases; unmatched bases: 15.

The chain employs TRBV7-2 and TRBJ1-1; no clear D gene. With 3 bases removed from V and 5 bases from J, the gap between germline ends came to 13 bases. The CDR3 length is 14 residues. Germline CDR1 SGHTA, CDR2 FQGNSA. The CDR3 DNA follows: TGTGCCAGCAGCTTCCAAGTAGGGCGGACTGAAGCTTTCTTT. Protein: CASSFQVGRTEAFF.

The chain recombines TRBV4-2 with TRBJ2-1; weak D call: TRBD2 (6 bases). V dropped 8 bases and J dropped 6 bases, with 14 bases sitting between them. The CDR3 is 13 amino acids. Per germline, CDR1 LGHNA and CDR2 YNFKEQ. The CDR3 loop reads CASGIAVINEQFF. The CDR3 DNA sequence: TGTGCCAGCGGGATAGCGGTTATCAATGAGCAGTTCTTC.

This clonotype occurred a few times. The genes are TRBV5-4 and TRBJ2-3; the D gene is possibly TRBD2 (6 bases). V lost 3 bases to trimming and J lost 1 base, with 9 bases between them. CDR3 length: 14 amino acids. Germline V gene data show CDR1 as SGHNT and CDR2 as YYREEE (reference sequence). The CDR3 DNA follows: TGTGCCAGCAGCTCGGGACTTGGCACAGATACGCAGTATTTT. It specifies CASSSGLGTDTQYF.

The table lists this clonotype with many counts. The CDR3 loop reads CASVSYGTDTQYF. The CDR3 nucleotides are TGTGCCAGCGTTAGTTATGGCACAGATACGCAGTATTTT. The chain couples TRBV28 to TRBJ2-3; D not resolved. The CDR3 has 13 residues. Trimming stripped 8 bases from V and 1 base from J, with 10 bases between. Per the germline V gene, CDR1 is MDHEN and CDR2 is SYDVKM.

The CDR3 sequence: CASDRGRETQYF. The CDR3 DNA sequence: TGTGCTTCGGACAGGGGGCGGGAGACCCAGTACTTC. This rearrangement joins TRBV6-9 to TRBJ2-5, with TRBD1 matching 11 bases. CDR1 and CDR2 (germline): MNHGY, SVAAGI. This CDR3 is 12 amino acids long.

The chain links TRBV24-1 to TRBJ1-5; 7 positions match TRBD1. The CDR3 contains 13 residues. V shed 9 bases, J shed 4 bases, and the junction held 5 bases outside the gene matches. Germline V gene sequence: CDR1 KGHDR, CDR2 SFDVKD. CDR3 DNA: TGTGCCACCGCAGGGGGAACGAATCAGCCCCAGCATTTT. Its translation: CATAGGTNQPQHF.

This sequence joins TRBV7-2 and TRBJ1-2; D remains unclear. The length of the CDR3 is 13 residues. Germline loops: CDR1 SGHTA, CDR2 FQGNSA. Trimming cost V 6 bases and J 4 bases, with 12 bases left between them. This chain's CDR3 is CASSSTEPYGYTF. The DNA of the CDR3 is TGTGCCAGCAGTTCCACGGAGCCCTATGGCTACACCTTC.

In its sample, this clonotype was seen many times. V usage is TRBV4-3 and J usage is TRBJ2-1, with 7 nucleotides matching TRBD1. Germline CDR1 and CDR2: LGHNA and YSLEER. V was pared by 4 bases and J by 6 bases, with 9 bases of the junction left unmatched. The CDR3 covers 15 residues. The DNA for the CDR3 is TGCGCCAGCAGCCCTACTAAGGGGGCGTCCAATGAGCAGTTCTTC. Its protein product is CASSPTKGASNEQFF.

This clonotype was seen more than once but under ten times. J is TRBJ2-3 and V is TRBV5-1; a weak D match, TRBD1 (6 bases). The CDR3 consists of 14 residues. Germline V gives CDR1 SGHRS, CDR2 YFSETQ. V lost 3 bases and J lost 4, with 12 bases in between. This CDR3 reads CASSSRGISDTQYF. The CDR3, as DNA: TGCGCCAGCAGCTCCAGGGGCATTTCAGATACGCAGTATTTT.

This clonotype came up a few times. This rearrangement joins TRBV5-1 to TRBJ2-7; TRBD1 agrees at 8 bases. This CDR3 is built from 15 residues. Germline-derived CDR1 and CDR2 are SGHRS and YFSETQ. V was pared by 1 base and J by 3 bases, with 6 bases of the junction left unmatched. DNA of the CDR3: TGCGCCAGCAGCTTGTGGACAGGGCCGATCTACGAGCAGTACGTC. It is translated as CASSLWTGPIYEQYV.

A few counts support this clonotype. This chain connects TRBV2 to TRBJ2-2, with a tentative D call TRBD2 (6 bases). The V end was cut by 3 bases, the J end by 6 bases, with 11 bases between. CDR1 SNHLY and CDR2 FYNNEI come from the germline V gene. The CDR3 sequence is 14 residues long. DNA of the CDR3: TGTGCCAGCAGTGAGGTCGGGGGAGCCGGGGAGCTGTTTTTT. Translated, it gives CASSEVGGAGELFF.

This clonotype was observed a few times. The gene calls are TRBV6-1 and TRBJ2-3; D unclear. The germline CDR1 and CDR2 sequences are MNHNS and SASEGT. The ends were cut back, 2 bases at V and 6 bases at J, with 15 bases in the middle. This CDR3 spans 15 amino acids. The CDR3 bases are TGTGCCAGCAGTGAATCCTTGATTAGGTCTGATACGCAGTATTTT. It specifies CASSESLIRSDTQYF.

This clonotype has just a few counts. This sequence joins TRBV24-1 and TRBJ2-5, with D tentatively TRBD1 (5 bases). V lost 11 bases and J lost 2, with 14 bases in between. Germline CDR1 KGHDR, CDR2 SFDVKD. This CDR3 is 13 amino acids long. CDR3 residues: CASKGSVQETQYF. The CDR3 DNA is TGTGCCAGCAAGGGGTCGGTACAAGAGACCCAGTACTTC.

This clonotype has only a few counts. V gene TRBV7-6 combines with J gene TRBJ1-6; D is unresolved. Germline V gene lookup returns CDR1 SGHVS and CDR2 FNYEAQ. The CDR3 runs to 12 residues. Trimming left V 5 bases short and J 5 bases short, with 4 bases between. The DNA for the CDR3 is TGTGCCAGCAGCGTGAATAATTCACCCCTCCACTTT. Its protein product is CASSVNNSPLHF.